The 23 T cell receptor beta chains in this list originate from one sample, sequenced in a study of post-analysis software for immune sequencing data. Study-wide points: Controls showed lower frequencies than patients for five or six TRBV segments, and TRBV5-6, TRBV5-1 and TRBV20-1 were among these.

No antigen is known for these receptors. Unique molecular identifiers had been added to the TCR beta cDNA libraries. TCRdb re-called the PCR reads through MiXCR, storing one row per CDR3 protein. Among 750,000 to 950,000 distinct CDR3 sequences, roughly 46% were seen once, and the ten largest hold 4.9%. The sample comprised blood. The origin of the receptors is a girl aged 5-17 years with multiple sclerosis.

This chain links TRBV28 with TRBJ1-1; no clear D. The CDR3 consists of 16 residues. V gave up 5 bases and J gave up 6 bases, with 22 bases separating them. Germline CDR1 MDHEN, CDR2 SYDVKM. CDR3 sequence reads: CASSLLLTRASAEAFF. The CDR3 nucleotides are TGTGCCAGCAGTCTCCTCTTGACAAGGGCGAGCGCTGAAGCTTTCTTT.

The V call is TRBV15, the J call TRBJ2-1, with 8 positions matching TRBD2. J lost 0 bases, V lost 2 bases, and 0 bases had no gene match. The CDR3 spans 15 residues. Germline CDR1 is LNHNV and CDR2 is YYDKDF (reference sequence). CDR3 nucleotide sequence: TGTGCCACCAGCAGACTAGCGGGCTCCTACAATGAGCAGTTCTTC. Residues: CATSRLAGSYNEQFF. The full variable domain, completed using reference TRBV15 and TRBJ2-1, is DAMVIQNPRYQVTQFGKPVTLSCSQTLNHNVMYWYQQKSSQAPKLLFHYYDKDFNNEADTPDNFQSRRPNTSFCFLDIRSPGLGDTAMYLCATSRLAGSYNEQFFGPGTRLTVL.

This clonotype was observed a handful of times. The J gene is TRBJ2-6, the V gene TRBV19; TRBD1 matches 8 bases. The CDR3 covers 18 residues. Looked up from germline, CDR1 is LNHDA and CDR2 is SQIVND (reference sequence). J gave up 1 base and V 4 bases, and 9 bases lay outside the gene matches. The DNA for the CDR3 is TGTGCCAGTAGTAAGGGACAGGCCCCTCTATCTGGGGCCAACGTCCTGACTTTC. The encoded protein is CASSKGQAPLSGANVLTF.

This clonotype was seen only a few times. This chain links TRBV29-1 with TRBJ2-7, with D hard to call. Trimming removed 4 bases at V and 1 base at J, with 17 bases between. There are 15 residues in the CDR3. Germline V CDR1 and CDR2: SQVTM, ANQGSEA. Here the CDR3 reads CSVVYVTFRSYEQYF. The CDR3 DNA follows: TGCAGCGTTGTGTACGTGACATTTCGATCCTACGAGCAGTACTTC.

The chain couples TRBV20-1 to TRBJ2-5, with 12 bases matching TRBD1. The end of the DNA fits TRBJ2-7 better, so the J call may be wrong. This CDR3 is built from 15 residues. Germline V CDR1 and CDR2: DFQATT, SNEGSKA (reference sequence). The CDR3 sequence is CSARDHGTGGLEQYF. The CDR3 DNA reads TGCAGTGCTAGAGATCACGGGACAGGGGGCCTCGAGCAGTACTTC.

There are a few counts of this clonotype. The chain recombines TRBV4-1 with TRBJ2-3; D not certain. Trimming removed 0 bases at V and 2 bases at J, with 6 bases between. From germline, CDR1 is MGHRA and CDR2 YSYEKL. The CDR3 runs to 14 residues. CDR3 DNA sequence: TGCGCCAGCAGCCAAGACAGTCTCACAGATACGCAGTATTTT. This encodes CASSQDSLTDTQYF.

This clonotype was seen a handful of times. The rearrangement links TRBV29-1 to TRBJ2-1, with 9 bases aligning to TRBD1. Trimming removed 3 bases from V and 4 bases from J; junction bases left unmatched: 4. Germline V CDR1 and CDR2: SQVTM, ANQGSEA. This CDR3 contains 14 residues. CDR3 amino acids: CSVDPGQGYNEQFF. CDR3 bases: TGCAGCGTTGATCCGGGACAGGGTTACAATGAGCAGTTCTTC.

The J gene is TRBJ2-7, the V gene TRBV24-1, with 7 nucleotides matching TRBD2. With 12 bases clipped from V and 2 bases from J, the junction kept 18 bases outside the gene matches. This CDR3 is 16 amino acids long. CDR1 is KGHDR, CDR2 SFDVKD, per germline. In nucleotides, the CDR3 is TGTGCCGCTCGGGGGGTACCGGGACTAAGGGCCTACGAGCAGTACTTC. Amino acid sequence: CAARGVPGLRAYEQYF.

In its sample, this clonotype was seen once. The V call is TRBV12-3 or TRBV12-4, the J call TRBJ2-5; D perhaps matches TRBD2 (5 bases). The germline V and J ends were trimmed by 6 bases and 4 bases, with 12 bases remaining between them. This CDR3 is 13 amino acids long. The CDR3 here is CASRATRAETQYF. The CDR3 DNA reads TGTGCCAGCAGAGCAACTAGGGCAGAGACCCAGTACTTC.

The chain recombines TRBV29-1 with TRBJ1-2; D may be TRBD1 (5 bases). CDR1 SQVTM and CDR2 ANQGSEA come from the germline V gene. The germline V and J ends were trimmed by 4 bases and 5 bases, with 8 bases remaining between them. This CDR3 contains 11 residues. The CDR3 nucleotides read TGCAGCGTTGCGTCAGGGTATGGCTACACCTTC. This encodes CSVASGYGYTF.

This chain connects TRBV30 to TRBJ1-2; possibly TRBD1 for D (5 bases). CDR3 length equals 12 residues. Trimming pared 4 bases from V and 3 bases from J, leaving 9 bases between. Germline CDR1 GTSNPN, CDR2 SVGIG (reference sequence). CDR3 in amino acids: CAWTAGHYGYTF. Written as DNA, the CDR3 is TGTGCCTGGACAGCGGGACACTATGGCTACACCTTC.

The rearrangement joins TRBV29-1 to TRBJ2-2, with D perhaps matching TRBD2 (6 bases). The CDR3 has 16 amino acids. CDR1 SQVTM and CDR2 ANQGSEA come from the germline V gene. The V end lost 6 bases, the J end lost 3 bases, and 20 bases lay between the germline ends. In nucleotides, the CDR3 is TGCAGCGTGAGGGACTCCTCCCAAAGGCACACCGGGGAGCTGTTTTTT. Its translation: CSVRDSSQRHTGELFF.

The chain couples TRBV10-1 to TRBJ2-1; D is unresolved. This CDR3 is 14 amino acids long. Germline V lookup: CDR1 WNHNN, CDR2 SYGVQD (reference sequence). V lost 1 base and J 8 bases, leaving 12 bases between the germline ends. CDR3 region: CASSEWKGRYEQFF. The DNA for the CDR3 is TGCGCCAGCAGTGAGTGGAAGGGCCGCTATGAGCAGTTCTTC.

This chain uses TRBV25-1 with TRBJ2-1; D may be TRBD2 (5 bases). The germline CDR1 and CDR2 sequences are MGHDK and SYGVNS. The length of the CDR3 is 16 residues. V was pared by 4 bases and J by 6 bases, with 19 bases between. The CDR3 spells CASSGRTPNLFNEQFF. The DNA for the CDR3 is TGTGCCAGCAGTGGAAGGACTCCTAACCTTTTCAATGAGCAGTTCTTC.

As concerns this clonotype: A junction boundary mismatches the germline segment, possibly from a read error. The rearrangement joins TRBV7-2 to TRBJ2-7; D gene uncertain. Germline CDR1 and CDR2: SGHTA and FQGNSA. CDR3 length equals 15 residues. This CDR3 reads CASSLVTTYSHEQYF. CDR3 DNA: TGTGCCAGCAGCTTAGTTACCACCTACTCCCACGAGCAGTACTTC. Filled out from reference TRBV7-2 and TRBJ2-7, the complete variable domain reads GAGVSQSPSNKVTEKGKDVELRCDPISGHTALYWYRQSLGQGLEFLIYFQGNSAPDKSGLPSDRFSAERTGGSVSTLTIQRTQQEDSAVYLCASSLVTTYSHEQYFGPGTRLTVT.

The chain uses TRBV3-1 and TRBJ1-2; no definite D call. The CDR3 is made up of 15 amino acids. CDR1 LGHDT and CDR2 YNNKEL come from the germline V gene (reference sequence). Trimming removed 0 bases at V and 6 bases at J, with 14 bases between. CDR3 amino acids: CASSQDAGPIDGYTF. CDR3 coding DNA: TGTGCCAGCAGCCAAGATGCAGGTCCCATTGATGGCTACACCTTC.

The chain employs TRBV6-2 or TRBV6-3 and TRBJ2-1, with D perhaps matching TRBD1 (6 bases). From germline, CDR1 is MNHEY and CDR2 SVGEGT. The ends were cut back, 2 bases at V and 0 bases at J, with 17 bases in the middle. The CDR3 is made up of 18 amino acids. The CDR3, as DNA: TGTGCCAGCAGTTACCAGGGGCTTTGGGTAGCCTCCTACAATGAGCAGTTCTTC. This gives the protein CASSYQGLWVASYNEQFF.

The chain couples TRBV28 to TRBJ1-2; a weak D match, TRBD1 (6 bases). With 8 bases removed from V and 8 bases from J, the gap between germline ends came to 18 bases. The CDR3 has 13 amino acids. Germline CDR1 MDHEN, CDR2 SYDVKM. The CDR3 nucleotides are TGTGCCAGCGGGCGTTTGGGGGGGCTCGGCTACACCTTC. Protein sequence: CASGRLGGLGYTF.

This rearrangement joins TRBV20-1 to TRBJ2-7; 7 bases map to TRBD2. V was clipped by 1 base and J by 5 bases; unmatched bases: 8. CDR1 and CDR2 from the germline V gene are DFQATT and SNEGSKA (reference sequence). The CDR3 has 14 residues. The CDR3 reads CSARGRGGVNEQYF. For the CDR3, the DNA is TGCAGTGCTAGAGGTCGTGGGGGGGTCAACGAGCAGTACTTC.

V gene TRBV20-1 combines with J gene TRBJ2-5; 9 nucleotides agree with TRBD2. This CDR3 has 16 amino acids. Germline V gene sequence: CDR1 DFQATT, CDR2 SNEGSKA (reference sequence). The junction had 11 bases not matched to a gene; V was cut back by 4 bases and J by 2 bases. The CDR3 DNA follows: TGCAGTGCTAATGGAGGGAGCGGGAGGACTCAAGAGACCCAGTACTTC. Its protein is CSANGGSGRTQETQYF.

Only a few counts were recorded for this clonotype. The J gene is TRBJ2-5, the V gene TRBV28; D is unclear. The germline CDR1 and CDR2 sequences are MDHEN and SYDVKM. V was clipped by 2 bases and J by 1 base, with 8 bases between them. This CDR3 has 14 residues. CDR3 sequence reads: CASSLVSLQETQYF. In DNA, the CDR3 is TGTGCCAGCAGTTTAGTCAGTCTCCAAGAGACCCAGTACTTC. Full variable domain (rest looked up from reference TRBV28 and TRBJ2-5): DVKVTQSSRYLVKRTGEKVFLECVQDMDHENMFWYRQDPGLGLRLIYFSYDVKMKEKGDIPEGYSVSREKKERFSLILESASTNQTSMYLCASSLVSLQETQYFGPGTRLLVL.

This clonotype showed up just a few times. In nucleotides, the CDR3 is TGTGCCAGCAGCCCCTCGGGACTAGCGGGAGGAGAGACCCAGTACTTC. It specifies CASSPSGLAGGETQYF. J is TRBJ2-5 and V is TRBV14; TRBD2 agrees at 15 bases. This CDR3 spans 16 amino acids. Germline V gene lookup returns CDR1 SGHDN and CDR2 FVKESK. Trimming cost V 4 bases and J 4 bases; bases outside gene matches: 4.

V gene TRBV14 combines with J gene TRBJ2-5, with 14 bases that match TRBD2. Germline lookup yields CDR1 SGHDN and CDR2 FVKESK. This CDR3 region has 17 residues. J lost 1 base, V lost 3 bases, and 4 bases had no gene match. In nucleotides, the CDR3 is TGTGCCAGCAGCCACGGGACTAGCGGGAGTCCCCAAGAGACCCAGTACTTC. Residues: CASSHGTSGSPQETQYF.